This T cell receptor beta chain comes out of a study of control samples from healthy donors and cancer patients. V shed 5 bases and J 5 bases; nucleotides not matched to a gene: 5. The CDR3 extends over 14 amino acids. CDR1 is LNHDA, CDR2 SQIVND, per germline (reference sequence). TCRdb keeps only in-frame clones here, not all; method: immunoSEQ multiplex PCR. This sample has roughly 120,000 clones, with just over 90% found just once. Material: blood. This chain uses TRBV19 with TRBJ1-4; 7 positions match TRBD1. The sequence was obtained from a woman younger than 30 in good health. CDR3 sequence: CASSEGQQNEKLFF. The CDR3 nucleotides are TGTGCCAGTAGTGAGGGACAGCAAAATGAAAAACTGTTTTTT.